The sample holds a few counts of the clone carrying this TCR beta chain. The antigen is unknown. These data originate in a study of regulatory T cells in long-lasting Graves disease. Study observations and caveats: New patients shared around 1,000 public clonotypes, and persistent patients shared more, with under 3,500.

With iRepertoire HTBI primers and Arm-PCR of CDR3 regions, TCR beta libraries were built. TCRdb recomputed calls from the multiplex PCR reads with MiXCR, one row per CDR3 protein. The sample records about 520,000 distinct CDR3 sequences, 9.5% to 15% being singletons. Stated time point: newly diagnosed GD, antithyroid drugs for less than 3 months. TCR sequences were obtained from RNA taken from PBMCs. CDR1 is KGHSH and CDR2 is LQKENI in the germline V gene. V dropped 1 base and J dropped 7 bases, with 11 bases sitting between them. The CDR3 has 14 residues. The sample also formed part of further work on T cells in Graves' hyperthyroidism and ophthalmopathy. Per that study: Graves' hyperthyroidism was deemed stable absent ophthalmopathy progression within 18 months.

The material sequenced was peripheral blood mononuclear cells (PBMCs), taken at new diagnosis, from a patient treated with antithyroid drugs. The genes are TRBV18 and TRBJ2-1; perhaps TRBD2 as D (7 bases). This clonotype originated in a woman under 40 with Graves disease. The CDR3 nucleotides are TGTGCCAGCTCACCACGAGGGGGGGAAAATGAGCAGTTCTTC. Translated: CASSPRGGENEQFF.